These 22 T cell receptor beta chains came from one sample sequenced in a study of shared clonotypes between healthy human individuals (TCRdb year 2020). Libraries came from the immunoSEQ multiplex PCR assay. The clones in this table, taken by TCRdb from immuneACCESS, are in-frame only. Not every clone is retained; where verified, under half of the shortfall comes from an unresolved V gene, and the cause of the rest is unknown. The sample has 490,000 or so clones on record, 65% to 80% of them singletons. Approximately 12% of the sample is in the top ten clones. Sequencing used PBMCs. The receptors come from a woman aged 40 to 50 in good health. Some clones in this sample may be carry-over from other donors' samples.

The chain uses TRBV7-9 and TRBJ2-2, with 10 bases matching TRBD2. The V and J ends lost 2 bases and 6 bases, in that order; junction bases with no gene match: 3. CDR3 size: 15 residues. The germline gives CDR1 SEHNR, CDR2 FQNEAQ (reference sequence). The CDR3 here is CASSLSGRGAGELFF. CDR3 coding DNA: TGTGCCAGCAGCTTAAGCGGGAGGGGTGCCGGGGAGCTGTTTTTT.

As DNA, the CDR3 is TGTGCCAGCAGCGTACTTAGCGTTAGCACAGATACGCAGTATTTT. Its translation: CASSVLSVSTDTQYF. The chain carries TRBV9 and TRBJ2-3, with D possibly matching TRBD2 (5 bases). The CDR3 spans 15 residues. Trimming cost V 1 base and J 0 bases, with 9 bases left between them. Germline CDR1 is SGDLS and CDR2 is YYNGEE.

The chain employs TRBV20-1 and TRBJ1-1; unclear D gene. In germline, CDR1 is DFQATT, CDR2 SNEGSKA (reference sequence). The V end lost 5 bases, the J end lost 3 bases, and 7 bases lay between the germline ends. The CDR3 runs to 11 residues. The chain's CDR3 is CSAEADTEAFF. CDR3 sequence (DNA): TGCAGTGCTGAAGCGGACACTGAAGCTTTCTTT.

V is TRBV6-1 and J is TRBJ1-4; D uncertain. Germline CDR1 reads MNHNS; CDR2 reads SASEGT. The CDR3 is 12 residues long. V lost 5 bases, J lost 5 bases, and 6 bases lay in between. The CDR3 region is CASSLRNEKLFF. In nucleotides, the CDR3 is TGTGCCAGCAGTCTGAGGAATGAAAAACTGTTTTTT.

The chain combines TRBV9 with TRBJ2-1, with TRBD2 matching over 7 bases. The junction had 16 bases not matched to a gene; V was cut back by 4 bases and J by 6 bases. The germline V gene has CDR1 SGDLS and CDR2 YYNGEE. This CDR3 is built from 17 residues. The CDR3 DNA sequence: TGTGCCAGCAGCCTCATAGCGGGTGGGAGGTTGGGCAATGAGCAGTTCTTC. Translation: CASSLIAGGRLGNEQFF.

The chain employs TRBV9 and TRBJ1-4; D perhaps matches TRBD1 (5 bases). Germline V gene sequence: CDR1 SGDLS, CDR2 YYNGEE. Trimming left V 4 bases short and J 7 bases short, with 17 bases between. CDR3 length: 15 residues. CDR3 DNA: TGTGCCAGCAGCCCCGACGGGGGATTCTTTGAAAAACTGTTTTTT. This sequence encodes CASSPDGGFFEKLFF. Based on the CDR3 plus reference TRBV9 and TRBJ1-4, the full variable domain is DSGVTQTPKHLITATGQRVTLRCSPRSGDLSVYWYQQSLDQGLQFLIQYYNGEERAKGNILERFSAQQFPDLHSELNLSSLELGDSALYFCASSPDGGFFEKLFFGSGTQLSVL.

The chain carries TRBV27 and TRBJ2-5; D call uncertain. Germline V gene data show CDR1 as MNHEY and CDR2 as SMNVEV (reference sequence). The CDR3 runs 15 residues. With 5 bases removed from V and 0 bases from J, the gap between germline ends came to 13 bases. This CDR3 is CASSTRTLYQETQYF. DNA of the CDR3: TGTGCCAGCAGTACCAGGACCCTGTACCAAGAGACCCAGTACTTC.

Only one count was recorded for this clone. The chain recombines TRBV5-1 with TRBJ1-2; D unclear. The CDR3 covers 14 residues. Trimming took 0 bases from V and 8 from J, leaving 14 bases between them. In germline, CDR1 is SGHRS, CDR2 YFSETQ. CDR3 sequence (DNA): TGCGCCAGCAGCTTGGAGCCCAGTCAAGAGGGCTACACCTTC. Translated: CASSLEPSQEGYTF.

The gene calls are TRBV15 and TRBJ2-7, with 9 bases identical to TRBD1. Germline V gene lookup returns CDR1 LNHNV and CDR2 YYDKDF (reference sequence). Trimming at V came to 1 base and at J to 3 bases, leaving 7 bases not matched to a gene. This CDR3 is built from 16 residues. The CDR3 protein is CATSRAGTGSSYEQYF. DNA of the CDR3: TGTGCCACCAGCAGAGCGGGGACAGGGTCAAGCTACGAGCAGTACTTC.

The rearrangement joins TRBV7-2 to TRBJ2-1; TRBD2 agrees at 14 bases. This CDR3 region has 16 residues. The V gene's germline CDR1 is SGHTA and CDR2 FQGNSA. The ends lost 5 bases at V and 12 bases at J; junction bases unmatched: 12. The CDR3 here is CASSPPGTSGSKSQFF. The CDR3 DNA reads TGTGCCAGCAGCCCGCCCGGGACTAGCGGGAGTAAATCGCAGTTCTTC.

This rearrangement joins TRBV5-1 to TRBJ2-3; weak D call: TRBD1 (6 bases). Germline V lookup: CDR1 SGHRS, CDR2 YFSETQ. The CDR3 covers 17 residues. The V end was cut by 4 bases, the J end by 4 bases, with 22 bases between. In nucleotides, the CDR3 is TGCGCCAGCAGCCAGGGATTGGTAGGGGGAAGGGCAGATACGCAGTATTTT. Translating gives CASSQGLVGGRADTQYF.

In its sample, this clone was seen a few times. V usage is TRBV7-2 and J usage is TRBJ2-5, with a possible D match to TRBD2 (7 bases). Germline V gene data show CDR1 as SGHTA and CDR2 as FQGNSA. Between the trimmed V and J ends, which lost 5 bases and 11 bases, there was a span of 21 bases. This CDR3 is 14 amino acids long. CDR3 nucleotides: TGTGCCAGCAGCCCCGGCGGGGGCCCCTTAGAGCAGTACTTC. The encoded protein is CASSPGGGPLEQYF.

In the case of this clone: Compared with germline, one end of the junction differs, possibly owing to a read error. Other nucleotide sequences in the sample specify the same CDR3. The rearrangement links TRBV30 to TRBJ2-2; 10 positions agree with TRBD1. Per germline, CDR1 GTSNPN and CDR2 SVGIG (reference sequence). This CDR3 contains 13 residues. The CDR3 here is CAWRTGGAGELFF. Written as DNA, the CDR3 is TGTGCCTGGCGGACAGGGGGTGCCGGGGAGCTGTTCTTT.

The chain employs TRBV23-1 and TRBJ2-7, with D tentatively TRBD2 (5 bases). TRBV23-1 falls under the ORF class, with uncertain function. The CDR3 length is 15 residues. Trimming shortened V by 0 bases and J by 4 bases, and 13 bases separated the two germline ends. In DNA form, the CDR3 reads TGCGCCAGCAGTCAATCGCCCAGCGGAGGATACGAGCAGTACTTC. As protein: CASSQSPSGGYEQYF.

The chain recombines TRBV11-2 with TRBJ2-7, with D perhaps matching TRBD1 (6 bases). Germline-derived CDR1 and CDR2 are SGHAT and FQNNGV. Trimming shortened V by 1 base and J by 2 bases, and 9 bases separated the two germline ends. CDR3 length: 14 amino acids. The DNA for the CDR3 is TGTGCCAGCAGCTTAGTCAGGGGAACCTACGAGCAGTACTTC. It specifies CASSLVRGTYEQYF.

CDR3 in amino acids: CASRRTGSNEQFF. In DNA, the CDR3 is TGTGCCAGCAGGCGGACAGGTAGCAATGAGCAGTTCTTC. This sequence joins TRBV27 and TRBJ2-1; TRBD1 matches 7 bases. V was clipped by 6 bases and J by 6 bases; unmatched bases: 5. This CDR3 has 13 residues. The germline V gene has CDR1 MNHEY and CDR2 SMNVEV (reference sequence).

The J gene is TRBJ2-5, the V gene TRBV5-1, with D perhaps given as TRBD1 or TRBD2 (6 bases each). CDR3 size: 16 residues. Trimming shortened V by 0 bases and J by 3 bases, and 15 bases separated the two germline ends. From germline, CDR1 is SGHRS and CDR2 YFSETQ. CDR3 in amino acids: CASSLGLGGGKETQYF. Written as DNA, the CDR3 is TGCGCCAGCAGCTTGGGGCTGGGGGGCGGTAAAGAGACCCAGTACTTC.

This rearrangement joins TRBV14 to TRBJ2-2, with D unresolved. CDR1 SGHDN and CDR2 FVKESK come from the germline V gene. The V gene lost 4 bases and the J gene lost 4 bases, with 16 bases spanning the gap. This CDR3 region has 16 residues. The CDR3, as DNA: TGTGCCAGCAGCCCCTACAAGGGTCAAGGCACCGGGGAGCTGTTTTTT. This sequence encodes CASSPYKGQGTGELFF. Combining the CDR3 with reference TRBV14 and TRBJ2-2 gives the whole variable domain EAGVTQFPSHSVIEKGQTVTLRCDPISGHDNLYWYRRVMGKEIKFLLHFVKESKQDESGMPNNRFLAERTGGTYSTLKVQPAELEDSGVYFCASSPYKGQGTGELFFGEGSRLTVL.

This chain uses TRBV9 with TRBJ2-7; TRBD1 aligns across 7 bases. Trimming cost V 3 bases and J 2 bases; bases outside gene matches: 5. CDR3 size: 14 residues. Germline CDR1 reads SGDLS; CDR2 reads YYNGEE. The CDR3 loop reads CASSATGAAYEQYF. The DNA for the CDR3 is TGTGCCAGCAGCGCAACAGGGGCGGCCTACGAGCAGTACTTC.

The CDR3 DNA follows: TGTGCCAGCAGCCTGGGACTCCTCCGCTACGAGCAGTACTTC. Amino acid sequence: CASSLGLLRYEQYF. The chain has TRBV5-6 and TRBJ2-7; D might be TRBD2 (6 bases). The CDR3 runs to 14 residues. The V end was cut by 4 bases, the J end by 3 bases, with 14 bases between. Germline V gene lookup returns CDR1 SGHDT and CDR2 YYEEEE.

The chain couples TRBV30 to TRBJ2-7, with a weak D call TRBD2 (5 bases). Trimming stripped 0 bases from V and 2 bases from J, with 14 bases between. The germline V gene has CDR1 GTSNPN and CDR2 SVGIG (reference sequence). This CDR3 is built from 15 residues. CDR3 region: CAWSVGLAGAYEQYF. Here the CDR3 DNA reads TGTGCCTGGAGTGTCGGGCTAGCCGGCGCCTACGAGCAGTACTTC.

This clone was picked up one time. The J gene is TRBJ2-7, the V gene TRBV4-2; D is perhaps TRBD2 (6 bases). Looked up from germline, CDR1 is LGHNA and CDR2 is YNFKEQ. The V and J ends lost 3 bases and 1 base respectively, with 10 bases between them. The CDR3 is 14 residues long. CDR3 residues: CASSQSGPSYEQYF. CDR3 sequence (DNA): TGTGCCAGCAGCCAGAGCGGGCCATCCTACGAGCAGTACTTC.